The 11 T cell receptor beta chains below all came from one sample that was sequenced in a study of regulatory T cells. Primers: 52 TRBV forward and 13 TRBJ reverse. Clones were sequenced by immunoSEQ multiplex PCR, and TCRdb holds only the in-frame ones, with some missing. The table lists some 10,000 clones, about 80% of them singletons. Material: CD8+ T cells sorted from blood. These TCRs come from a person aged 18-30 years with CD3G deficiency.

The chain carries TRBV19 and TRBJ1-1; tentative D call: TRBD1 (6 bases). V was trimmed by 5 bases and J by 1 base, leaving 11 bases between them. This CDR3 spans 14 amino acids. The germline CDR1 and CDR2 sequences are LNHDA and SQIVND (reference sequence). The CDR3 nucleotides read TGTGCCAGTAGTTTCAGGGGCCCGAACACTGAAGCTTTCTTT. This translates into CASSFRGPNTEAFF.

The CDR3 spells CASSYPEREGTDTQYF. The CDR3 DNA reads TGTGCCAGCAGTTACCCCGAGCGGGAGGGCACAGATACGCAGTATTTT. The chain has TRBV6-6 and TRBJ2-3; the match to TRBD2 covers 9 bases. CDR3 size: 16 residues. The germline CDR1 and CDR2 sequences are MNHNY and SVGAGI (reference sequence). V lost 2 bases and J lost 1; bases outside the gene matches: 4.

The rearrangement joins TRBV25-1 to TRBJ2-5; a possible D gene is TRBD2 (6 bases). The CDR3 is 14 amino acids. V dropped 4 bases and J dropped 1 base, with 10 bases sitting between them. Germline CDR1 is MGHDK and CDR2 is SYGVNS. The CDR3 coding sequence is TGTGCCAGCAGTGGCGGGACTCTCCAAGAGACCCAGTACTTC. This translates into CASSGGTLQETQYF.

The chain recombines TRBV5-1 with TRBJ1-1; D is unresolved. Germline assignment: CDR1 SGHRS and CDR2 YFSETQ. V dropped 0 bases and J dropped 0 bases, with 3 bases sitting between them. The CDR3 loop spans 13 amino acids. DNA of the CDR3: TGCGCCAGCAGCTTGGGGGTGAACACTGAAGCTTTCTTT. Translated: CASSLGVNTEAFF. Full variable domain (rest looked up from reference TRBV5-1 and TRBJ1-1): KAGVTQTPRYLIKTRGQQVTLSCSPISGHRSVSWYQQTPGQGLQFLFEYFSETQRNKGNFPGRFSGRQFSNSRSEMNVSTLELGDSALYLCASSLGVNTEAFFGQGTRLTVV.

The rearrangement uses TRBV10-3 and TRBJ2-3, with TRBD2 matching 7 bases. Germline V gene data show CDR1 as ENHRY and CDR2 as SYGVKD. The ends lost 10 bases at V and 4 bases at J; junction bases unmatched: 8. CDR3 length: 13 amino acids. The CDR3 region is CATRGEAADTQYF. The CDR3 DNA reads as TGTGCCACACGGGGGGAGGCCGCAGATACGCAGTATTTT.

V usage is TRBV7-6 and J usage is TRBJ2-3; 8 nucleotides line up with TRBD2. Germline values: CDR1 SGHVS, CDR2 FNYEAQ. J was trimmed by 5 bases and V by 3 bases; bases with no gene match: 4. This CDR3 has 14 residues. In DNA, the CDR3 is TGTGCCAGCAGCTTCGGGGGGGGTGGAGATACGCAGTATTTT. Residues: CASSFGGGGDTQYF.

V usage is TRBV19 and J usage is TRBJ2-1, with TRBD2 matching over 9 bases. The germline V gene has CDR1 LNHDA and CDR2 SQIVND (reference sequence). After removal of 4 bases from V and 6 bases from J, the junction contained 7 bases not matched to a gene. CDR3 length: 15 residues. The CDR3 here is CASSNSGRGGNEQFF. Written as DNA, the CDR3 is TGTGCCAGTAGTAATAGCGGGAGAGGGGGCAATGAGCAGTTCTTC.

The CDR3, as DNA: TGCGCCAGCAGCTTGGATGGCAATTACGAGCAGTACTTC. Protein sequence: CASSLDGNYEQYF. J is TRBJ2-7 and V is TRBV5-1; D ambiguous. With 0 bases removed from V and 4 bases from J, the gap between germline ends came to 8 bases. The CDR3 covers 13 residues. The germline CDR1 and CDR2 sequences are SGHRS and YFSETQ.

This clone occurred a few times. J is TRBJ2-2 and V is TRBV28; unclear D gene. This CDR3 is built from 13 residues. V was clipped by 2 bases and J by 4 bases, with 5 bases between them. Germline values: CDR1 MDHEN, CDR2 SYDVKM. The CDR3 loop is CASSLILTGELFF. The CDR3 region has the DNA TGTGCCAGCAGTTTAATACTCACCGGGGAGCTGTTTTTT.

The chain employs TRBV28 and TRBJ1-2, with D possibly matching TRBD1 (6 bases). Trimming took 6 bases from V and 8 from J, leaving 19 bases between them. Per germline, CDR1 MDHEN and CDR2 SYDVKM. This CDR3 has 14 amino acids. This CDR3 is CASRAGGNLRGYTF. CDR3 nucleotide sequence: TGTGCCAGCAGGGCCGGGGGCAACCTGCGGGGCTACACCTTC.

This rearrangement joins TRBV6-1 to TRBJ1-1; 11 bases align to TRBD1. The germline CDR1 and CDR2 sequences are MNHNS and SASEGT. V trimming: 8 bases; J trimming: 6 bases; junction bases outside the gene matches: 5. The CDR3 is 13 amino acids. CDR3 in amino acids: CASGDRGFPEAFF. In DNA, the CDR3 is TGTGCCAGCGGGGACAGGGGGTTTCCTGAAGCTTTCTTT.